This T cell receptor (beta chain) comes out of a study of shared clonotypes between healthy human individuals. Positive CCR7 selection of CD45RO-negative cells yielded the naive CD8 cells, and terminally differentiated effector memory CD45RA+ cells were excluded. Only in-frame clones appear in the TCRdb table, and some are missing; sequencing was by immunoSEQ multiplex PCR. The sample shows about 800,000 clones, 90% to 97% of them seen only once. The V and J ends lost 5 bases and 0 bases respectively, with 5 bases between them. Germline V gene lookup returns CDR1 SGHTA and CDR2 FQGNSA. CDR3 length: 14 residues.

This receptor was taken from a man younger than 40 in good health. Material for sequencing was naive CD8+ T cells sorted from blood. The genes are TRBV7-2 and TRBJ2-6; D gene unclear. The CDR3 protein is CASSQSSGANVLTF. CDR3 coding DNA: TGTGCCAGCAGCCAGAGCTCTGGGGCCAACGTCCTGACTTTC.